This T cell receptor (beta chain) was observed in a study of OX40 agonist ivuxolimab in advanced cancers. Study findings and constraints: Dosing at 0.1 to 3.0 mg/kg was accompanied by clonal expansion of CD4+ and CD8+ blood T cells by week 6.

Points on this clone: What it binds is not known.

Peripheral blood came from all dose cohorts at three timepoints. Germline CDR1 is SEHNR and CDR2 is FQNEAQ (reference sequence). This CDR3 comprises 15 residues. Unmatched junction bases numbered 10, after V lost 1 base and J lost 12 bases. Clones were sequenced by immunoSEQ multiplex PCR, and TCRdb holds only the in-frame ones, with some missing. The data show 42,000 or so clones, around 87% seen once. The sequences come from CD4+ or CD8+ T cells sorted from blood, collected in a trial of the OX40 agonist ivuxolimab. This clonotype originated in an adult with an advanced solid tumor such as melanoma, head and neck, liver or kidney cancer. This rearrangement joins TRBV7-9 to TRBJ2-1; 9 nucleotides agree with TRBD2. The CDR3 loop is CASSLEWREGQRQFF. The DNA of the CDR3 is TGTGCCAGCAGCTTAGAGTGGCGGGAGGGCCAAAGGCAGTTCTTC.